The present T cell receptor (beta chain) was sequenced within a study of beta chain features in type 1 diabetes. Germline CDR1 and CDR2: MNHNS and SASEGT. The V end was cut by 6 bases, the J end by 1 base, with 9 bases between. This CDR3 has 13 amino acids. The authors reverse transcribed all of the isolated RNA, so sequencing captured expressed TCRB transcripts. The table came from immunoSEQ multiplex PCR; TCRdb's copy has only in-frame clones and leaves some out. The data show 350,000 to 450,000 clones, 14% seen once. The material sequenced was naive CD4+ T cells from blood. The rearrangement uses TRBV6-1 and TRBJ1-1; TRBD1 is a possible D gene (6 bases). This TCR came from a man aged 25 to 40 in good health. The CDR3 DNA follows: TGTGCCAGCAGCATCAGGGGGAACACTGAAGCTTTCTTT. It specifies CASSIRGNTEAFF.